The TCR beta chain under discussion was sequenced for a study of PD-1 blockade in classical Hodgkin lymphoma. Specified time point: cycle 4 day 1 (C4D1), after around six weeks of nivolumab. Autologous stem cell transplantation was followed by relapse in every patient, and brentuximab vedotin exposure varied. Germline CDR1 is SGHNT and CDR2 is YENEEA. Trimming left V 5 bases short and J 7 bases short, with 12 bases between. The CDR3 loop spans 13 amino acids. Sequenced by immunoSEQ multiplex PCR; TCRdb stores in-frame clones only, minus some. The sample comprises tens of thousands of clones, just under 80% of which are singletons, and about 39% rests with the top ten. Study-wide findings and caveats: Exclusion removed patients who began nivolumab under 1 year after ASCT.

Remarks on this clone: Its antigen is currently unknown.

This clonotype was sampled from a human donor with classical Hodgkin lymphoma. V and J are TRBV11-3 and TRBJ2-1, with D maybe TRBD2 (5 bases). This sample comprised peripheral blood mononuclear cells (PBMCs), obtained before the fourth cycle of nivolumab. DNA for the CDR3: TGTGCCAGCAGCCCTCGAGGGTGGAATGAGCAGTTCTTC. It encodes CASSPRGWNEQFF.